The sequence of this TCR beta chain was determined in a study of blood T cell repertoires in COVID-19. Some clones are missing from TCRdb's copy, which holds only in-frame ones; the method was immunoSEQ multiplex PCR. The sample has more than 200,000 clones, 86% seen once. The J segment lost 4 bases and the V segment lost 8 bases, leaving 9 bases of the junction unmatched. CDR3 length: 14 residues. Germline V gives CDR1 MNHEY, CDR2 SVGAGI. The chain links TRBV6-5 to TRBJ2-3; TRBD1 matches 7 bases. Sequencing was carried out using peripheral blood. This TCR came from a man aged 30 to 45 with active or convalescent COVID-19. The DNA of the CDR3 is TGTGCCAGCGGACGAACAGGGGTGGCAGATACGCAGTATTTT. It is translated as CASGRTGVADTQYF.